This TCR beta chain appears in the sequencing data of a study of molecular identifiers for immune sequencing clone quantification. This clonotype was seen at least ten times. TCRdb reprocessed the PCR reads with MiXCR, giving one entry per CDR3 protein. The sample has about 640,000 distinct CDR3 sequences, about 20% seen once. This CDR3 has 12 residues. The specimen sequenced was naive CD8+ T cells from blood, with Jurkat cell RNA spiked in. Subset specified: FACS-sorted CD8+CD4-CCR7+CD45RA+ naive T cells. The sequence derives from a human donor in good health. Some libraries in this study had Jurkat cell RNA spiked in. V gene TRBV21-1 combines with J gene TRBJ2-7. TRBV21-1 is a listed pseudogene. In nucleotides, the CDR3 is TGTGCCAGCAGACTAATGGGGTACGAGCAGTACTTC. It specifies CASRLMGYEQYF.